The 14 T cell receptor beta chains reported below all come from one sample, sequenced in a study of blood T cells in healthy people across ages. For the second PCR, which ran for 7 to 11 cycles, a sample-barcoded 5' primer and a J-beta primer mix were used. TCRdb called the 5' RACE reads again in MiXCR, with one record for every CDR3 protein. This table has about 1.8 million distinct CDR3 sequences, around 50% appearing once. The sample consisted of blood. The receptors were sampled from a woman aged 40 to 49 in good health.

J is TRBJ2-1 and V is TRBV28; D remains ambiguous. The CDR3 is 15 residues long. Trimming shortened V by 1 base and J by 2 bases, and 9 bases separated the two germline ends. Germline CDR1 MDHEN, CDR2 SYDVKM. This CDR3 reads CASSLFLEAYNEQFF. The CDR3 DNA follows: TGTGCCAGCAGTTTATTCCTAGAGGCCTACAATGAGCAGTTCTTC.

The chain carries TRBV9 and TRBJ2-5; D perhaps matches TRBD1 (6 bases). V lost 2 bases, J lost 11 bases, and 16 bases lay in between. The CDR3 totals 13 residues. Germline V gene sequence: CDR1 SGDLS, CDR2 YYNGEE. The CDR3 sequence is CASSVGTSTVQYF. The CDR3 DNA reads TGTGCCAGCAGCGTCGGGACATCAACTGTGCAGTACTTC. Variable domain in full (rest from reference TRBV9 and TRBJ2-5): DSGVTQTPKHLITATGQRVTLRCSPRSGDLSVYWYQQSLDQGLQFLIQYYNGEERAKGNILERFSAQQFPDLHSELNLSSLELGDSALYFCASSVGTSTVQYFGPGTRLLVL.

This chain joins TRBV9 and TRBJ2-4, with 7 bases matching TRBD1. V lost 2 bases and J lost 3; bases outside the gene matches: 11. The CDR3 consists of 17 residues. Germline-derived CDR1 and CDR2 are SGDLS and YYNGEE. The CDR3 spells CASSVDPTGMIKNIQYF. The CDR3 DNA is TGTGCCAGCAGCGTGGACCCGACAGGGATGATCAAAAACATTCAGTACTTC.

The CDR3 is CASRGLPSSETQYF. The CDR3 nucleotides read TGTGCCAGCCGGGGACTACCATCGAGTGAGACCCAGTACTTC. The V and J genes are TRBV6-5 and TRBJ2-7; 7 bases agree with TRBD2. The J call may be mistaken, given a closer DNA end match to TRBJ2-5. Germline loops: CDR1 MNHEY, CDR2 SVGAGI. The CDR3 extends over 14 amino acids.

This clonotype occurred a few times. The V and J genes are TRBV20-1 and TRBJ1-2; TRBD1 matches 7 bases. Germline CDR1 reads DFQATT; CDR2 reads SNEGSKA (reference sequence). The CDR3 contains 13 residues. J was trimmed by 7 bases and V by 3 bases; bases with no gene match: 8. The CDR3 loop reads CSARVTGDVGYTF. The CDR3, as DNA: TGCAGTGCTAGGGTAACAGGGGATGTTGGCTACACCTTC.

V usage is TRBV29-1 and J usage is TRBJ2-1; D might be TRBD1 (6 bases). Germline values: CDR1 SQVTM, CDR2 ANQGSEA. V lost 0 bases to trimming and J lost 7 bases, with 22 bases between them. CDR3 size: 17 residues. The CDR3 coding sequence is TGCAGCGTTGAAGATCCCTCGACAGGACCTCTCGTTAATGAGCAGTTCTTC. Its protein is CSVEDPSTGPLVNEQFF.

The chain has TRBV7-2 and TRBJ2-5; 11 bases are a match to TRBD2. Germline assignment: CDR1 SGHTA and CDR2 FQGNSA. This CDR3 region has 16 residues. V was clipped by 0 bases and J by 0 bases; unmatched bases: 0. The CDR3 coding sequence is TGTGCCAGCAGCTTAGCACTAGCGGGGGACCAAGAGACCCAGTACTTC. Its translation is CASSLALAGDQETQYF.

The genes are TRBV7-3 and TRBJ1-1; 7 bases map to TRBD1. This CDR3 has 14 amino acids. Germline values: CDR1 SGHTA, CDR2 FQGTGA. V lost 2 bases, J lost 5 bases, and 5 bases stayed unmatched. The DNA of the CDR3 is TGTGCCAGCAGCTTAGGACAGGACCCGACTGAAGCTTTCTTT. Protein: CASSLGQDPTEAFF.

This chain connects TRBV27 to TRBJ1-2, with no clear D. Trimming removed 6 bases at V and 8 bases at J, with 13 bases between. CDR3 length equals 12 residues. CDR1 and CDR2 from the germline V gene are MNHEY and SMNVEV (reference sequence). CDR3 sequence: CASRSPSAGYTF. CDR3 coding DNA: TGTGCCAGCAGGTCCCCCTCGGCAGGCTACACCTTC.

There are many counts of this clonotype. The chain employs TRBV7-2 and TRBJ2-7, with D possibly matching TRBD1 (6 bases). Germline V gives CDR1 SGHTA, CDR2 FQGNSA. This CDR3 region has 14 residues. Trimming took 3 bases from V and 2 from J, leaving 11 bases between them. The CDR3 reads CASSLLQGPYEQYF. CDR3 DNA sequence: TGTGCCAGCAGCTTGTTACAGGGCCCCTACGAGCAGTACTTC. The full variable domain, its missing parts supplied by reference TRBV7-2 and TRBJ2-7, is GAGVSQSPSNKVTEKGKDVELRCDPISGHTALYWYRQSLGQGLEFLIYFQGNSAPDKSGLPSDRFSAERTGGSVSTLTIQRTQQEDSAVYLCASSLLQGPYEQYFGPGTRLTVT.

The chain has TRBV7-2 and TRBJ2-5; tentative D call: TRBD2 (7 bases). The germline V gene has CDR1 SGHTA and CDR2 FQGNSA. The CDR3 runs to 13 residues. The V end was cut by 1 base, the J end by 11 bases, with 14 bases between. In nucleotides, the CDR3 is TGTGCCAGCAGCTTAGTACGGGGGGCCGATCAGTACTTC. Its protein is CASSLVRGADQYF.

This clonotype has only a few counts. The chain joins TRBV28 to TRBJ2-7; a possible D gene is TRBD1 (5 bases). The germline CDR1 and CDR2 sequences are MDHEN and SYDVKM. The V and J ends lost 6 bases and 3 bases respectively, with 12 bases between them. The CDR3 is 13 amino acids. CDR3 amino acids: CASSHTRVYEQYF. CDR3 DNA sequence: TGTGCCAGCAGCCATACCAGGGTCTACGAGCAGTACTTC. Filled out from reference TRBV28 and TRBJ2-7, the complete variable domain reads DVKVTQSSRYLVKRTGEKVFLECVQDMDHENMFWYRQDPGLGLRLIYFSYDVKMKEKGDIPEGYSVSREKKERFSLILESASTNQTSMYLCASSHTRVYEQYFGPGTRLTVT.

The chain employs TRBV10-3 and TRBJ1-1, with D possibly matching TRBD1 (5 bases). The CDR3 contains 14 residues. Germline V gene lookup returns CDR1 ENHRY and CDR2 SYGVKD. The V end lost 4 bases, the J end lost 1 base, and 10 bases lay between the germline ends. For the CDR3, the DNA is TGTGCCATCAGTGGTCGCGGGGGGAACACTGAAGCTTTCTTT. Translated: CAISGRGGNTEAFF.

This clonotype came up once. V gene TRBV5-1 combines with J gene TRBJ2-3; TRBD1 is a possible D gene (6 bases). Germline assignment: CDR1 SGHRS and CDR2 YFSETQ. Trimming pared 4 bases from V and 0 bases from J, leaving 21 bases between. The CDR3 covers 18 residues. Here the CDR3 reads CASSTGQGGLTSTDTQYF. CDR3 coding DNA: TGCGCCAGCAGCACTGGGCAAGGGGGTCTAACTAGCACAGATACGCAGTATTTT.